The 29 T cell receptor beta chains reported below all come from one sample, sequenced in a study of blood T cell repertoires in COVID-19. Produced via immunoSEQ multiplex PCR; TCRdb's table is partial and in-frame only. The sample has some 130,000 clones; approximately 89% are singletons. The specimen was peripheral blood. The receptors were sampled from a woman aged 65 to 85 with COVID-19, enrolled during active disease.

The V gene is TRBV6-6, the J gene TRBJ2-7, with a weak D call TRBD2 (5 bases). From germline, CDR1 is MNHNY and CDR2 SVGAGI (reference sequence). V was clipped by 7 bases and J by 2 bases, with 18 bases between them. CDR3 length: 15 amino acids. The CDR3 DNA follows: TGTGCCAGCACCCGGGGTGGATACACAACCTACGAGCAGTACTTC. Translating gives CASTRGGYTTYEQYF.

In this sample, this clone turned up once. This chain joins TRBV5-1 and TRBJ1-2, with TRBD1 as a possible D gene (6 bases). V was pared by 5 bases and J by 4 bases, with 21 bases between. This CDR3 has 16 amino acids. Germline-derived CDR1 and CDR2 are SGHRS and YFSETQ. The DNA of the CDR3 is TGCGCCAGCAGTCCTGACTTTGGGGGCGGCGGCTATGGCTACACCTTC. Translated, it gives CASSPDFGGGGYGYTF.

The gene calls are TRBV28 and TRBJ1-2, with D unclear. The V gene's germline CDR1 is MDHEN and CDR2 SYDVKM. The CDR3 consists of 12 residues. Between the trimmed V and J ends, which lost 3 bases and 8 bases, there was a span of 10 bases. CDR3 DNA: TGTGCCAGCAGTTTGAGGACTGTGGGCTACACCTTC. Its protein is CASSLRTVGYTF.

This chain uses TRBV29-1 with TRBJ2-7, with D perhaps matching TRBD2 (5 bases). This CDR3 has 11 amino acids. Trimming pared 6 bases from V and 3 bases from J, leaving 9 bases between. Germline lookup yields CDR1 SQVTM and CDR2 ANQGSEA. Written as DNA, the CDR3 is TGCAGCGTCGGAGGACTCTACGAGCAGTACTTC. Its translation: CSVGGLYEQYF.

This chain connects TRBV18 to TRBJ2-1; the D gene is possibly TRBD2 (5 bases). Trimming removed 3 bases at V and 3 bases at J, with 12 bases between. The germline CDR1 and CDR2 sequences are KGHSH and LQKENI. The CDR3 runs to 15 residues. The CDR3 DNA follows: TGTGCCAGCTCACCCGAAACCGGGGTCTACAATGAGCAGTTCTTC. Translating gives CASSPETGVYNEQFF.

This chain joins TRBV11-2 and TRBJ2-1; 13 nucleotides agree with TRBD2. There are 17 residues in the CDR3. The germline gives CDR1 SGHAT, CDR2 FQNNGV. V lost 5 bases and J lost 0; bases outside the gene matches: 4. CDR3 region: CASSETSGGISYNEQFF. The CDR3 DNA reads TGTGCCAGCAGCGAGACTAGCGGGGGGATCTCCTACAATGAGCAGTTCTTC.

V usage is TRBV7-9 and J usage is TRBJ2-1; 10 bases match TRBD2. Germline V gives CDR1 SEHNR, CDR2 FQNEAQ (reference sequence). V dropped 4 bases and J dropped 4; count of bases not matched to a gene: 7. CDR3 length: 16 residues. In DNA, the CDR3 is TGTGCCAGCAGCTCTCCCGGACTAGCGGCTTACAATGAGCAGTTCTTC. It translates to CASSSPGLAAYNEQFF.

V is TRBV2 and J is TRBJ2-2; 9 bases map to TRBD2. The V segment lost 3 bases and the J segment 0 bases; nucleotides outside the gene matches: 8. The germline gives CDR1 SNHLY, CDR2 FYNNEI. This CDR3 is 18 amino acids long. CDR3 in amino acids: CASSDGGLAGTNTGELFF. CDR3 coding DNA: TGTGCCAGCAGTGACGGAGGGCTAGCGGGGACGAACACCGGGGAGCTGTTTTTT.

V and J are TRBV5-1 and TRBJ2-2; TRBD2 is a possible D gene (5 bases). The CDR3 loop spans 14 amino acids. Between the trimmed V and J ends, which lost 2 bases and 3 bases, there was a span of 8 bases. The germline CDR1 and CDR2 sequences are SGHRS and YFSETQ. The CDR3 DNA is TGCGCCAGCAGCTTTACGGGGTACACCGGGGAGCTGTTTTTT. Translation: CASSFTGYTGELFF.

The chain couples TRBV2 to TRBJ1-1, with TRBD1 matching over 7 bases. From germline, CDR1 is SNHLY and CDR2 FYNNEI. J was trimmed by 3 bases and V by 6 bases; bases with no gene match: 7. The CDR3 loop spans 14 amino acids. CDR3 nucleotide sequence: TGTGCCAGCAGGGGACAGCTTTTGGACACTGAAGCTTTCTTT. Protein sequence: CASRGQLLDTEAFF. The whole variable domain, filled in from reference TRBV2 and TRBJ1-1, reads EPEVTQTPSHQVTQMGQEVILRCVPISNHLYFYWYRQILGQKVEFLVSFYNNEISEKSEIFDDQFSVERPDGSNFTLKIRSTKLEDSAMYFCASRGQLLDTEAFFGQGTRLTVV.

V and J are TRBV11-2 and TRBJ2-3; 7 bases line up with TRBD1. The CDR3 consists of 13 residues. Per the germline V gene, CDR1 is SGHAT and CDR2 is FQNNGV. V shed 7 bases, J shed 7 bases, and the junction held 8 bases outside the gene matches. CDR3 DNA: TGTGCCAGCACCGCCGACAGGGTCAATACGCAGTATTTT. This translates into CASTADRVNTQYF.

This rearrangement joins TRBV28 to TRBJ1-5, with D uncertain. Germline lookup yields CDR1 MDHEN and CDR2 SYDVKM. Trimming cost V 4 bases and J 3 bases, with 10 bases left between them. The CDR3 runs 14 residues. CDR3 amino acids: CASSSKQPNQPQHF. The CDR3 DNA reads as TGTGCCAGCAGTTCAAAACAGCCCAATCAGCCCCAGCATTTT. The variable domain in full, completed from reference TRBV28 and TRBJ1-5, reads DVKVTQSSRYLVKRTGEKVFLECVQDMDHENMFWYRQDPGLGLRLIYFSYDVKMKEKGDIPEGYSVSREKKERFSLILESASTNQTSMYLCASSSKQPNQPQHFGDGTRLSIL.

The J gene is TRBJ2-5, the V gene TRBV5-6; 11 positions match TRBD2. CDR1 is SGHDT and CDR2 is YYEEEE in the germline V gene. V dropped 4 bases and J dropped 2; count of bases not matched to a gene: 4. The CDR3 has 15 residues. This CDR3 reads CASSLSGGAQETQYF. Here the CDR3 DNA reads TGTGCCAGCAGCCTTAGCGGGGGGGCGCAAGAGACCCAGTACTTC. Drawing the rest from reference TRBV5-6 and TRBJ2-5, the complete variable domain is DAGVTQSPTHLIKTRGQQVTLRCSPKSGHDTVSWYQQALGQGPQFIFQYYEEEERQRGNFPDRFSGHQFPNYSSELNVNALLLGDSALYLCASSLSGGAQETQYFGPGTRLLVL.

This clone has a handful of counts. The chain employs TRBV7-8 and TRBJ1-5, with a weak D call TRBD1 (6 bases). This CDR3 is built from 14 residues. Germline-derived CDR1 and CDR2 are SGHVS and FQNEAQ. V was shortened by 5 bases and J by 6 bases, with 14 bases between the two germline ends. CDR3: CASSLQGSGQPQHF. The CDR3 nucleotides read TGTGCCAGCAGCCTCCAGGGGTCGGGTCAGCCCCAGCATTTT.

CDR3 sequence (DNA): TGTGCCAGCAGCCAAGGCCGACAGGGATTATCTGGAAACACCATATATTTT. Translated, it gives CASSQGRQGLSGNTIYF. The V and J genes are TRBV3-1 (or the pseudogene TRBV3-2) and TRBJ1-3; 7 bases line up with TRBD1. Per germline, CDR1 LGHDT and CDR2 YNNKEL (reference sequence). J gave up 1 base and V 1 base, and 7 bases lay outside the gene matches. The CDR3 contains 17 residues.

DNA for the CDR3: TGTGCCAGCAGGACCGAAGGGCCATATCAGGGGCCCCAGCATTTT. Its translation: CASRTEGPYQGPQHF. The chain employs TRBV6-5 and TRBJ1-5; perhaps TRBD1 as D (5 bases). Germline loops: CDR1 MNHEY, CDR2 SVGAGI. This CDR3 comprises 15 residues. V lost 6 bases and J 9 bases, leaving 21 bases between the germline ends.

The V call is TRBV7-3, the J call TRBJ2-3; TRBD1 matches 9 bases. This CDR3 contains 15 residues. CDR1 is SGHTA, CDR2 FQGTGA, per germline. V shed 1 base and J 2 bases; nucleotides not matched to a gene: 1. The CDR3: CASSLRTGATDTQYF. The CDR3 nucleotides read TGTGCCAGCAGCTTAAGGACAGGGGCCACAGATACGCAGTATTTT. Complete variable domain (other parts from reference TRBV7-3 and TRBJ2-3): GAGVSQTPSNKVTEKGKYVELRCDPISGHTALYWYRQSLGQGPEFLIYFQGTGAADDSGLPNDRFFAVRPEGSVSTLKIQRTERGDSAVYLCASSLRTGATDTQYFGPGTRLTVL.

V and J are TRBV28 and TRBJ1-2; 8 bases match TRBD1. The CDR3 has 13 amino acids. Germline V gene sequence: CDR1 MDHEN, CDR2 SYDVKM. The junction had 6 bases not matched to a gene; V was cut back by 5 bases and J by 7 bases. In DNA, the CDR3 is TGTGCCAGCAGTGAACAGGGGGTATTTGGCTACACCTTC. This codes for CASSEQGVFGYTF.

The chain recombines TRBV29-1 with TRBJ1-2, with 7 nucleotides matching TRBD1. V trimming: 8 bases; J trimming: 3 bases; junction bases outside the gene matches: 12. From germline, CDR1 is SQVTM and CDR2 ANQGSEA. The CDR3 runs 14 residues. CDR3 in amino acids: CSIRQGQQDYGYTF. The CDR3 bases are TGCAGCATAAGACAGGGACAGCAAGACTATGGCTACACCTTC.

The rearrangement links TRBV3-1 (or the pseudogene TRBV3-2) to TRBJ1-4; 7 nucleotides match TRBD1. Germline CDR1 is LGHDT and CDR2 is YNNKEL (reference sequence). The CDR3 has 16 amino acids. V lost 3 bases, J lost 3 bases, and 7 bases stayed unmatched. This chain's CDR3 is CASSQHPGQPNEKLFF. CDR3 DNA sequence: TGTGCCAGCAGCCAGCACCCGGGACAGCCTAATGAAAAACTGTTTTTT.

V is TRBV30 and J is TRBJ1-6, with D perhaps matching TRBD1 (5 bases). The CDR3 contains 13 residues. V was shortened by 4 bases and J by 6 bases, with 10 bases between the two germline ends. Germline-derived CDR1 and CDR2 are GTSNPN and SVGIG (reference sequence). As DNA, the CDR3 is TGTGCCTGGACCAGGGAGGGTAATTCACCCCTCCACTTT. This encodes CAWTREGNSPLHF. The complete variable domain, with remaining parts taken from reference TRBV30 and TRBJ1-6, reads SQTIHQWPATLVQPVGSPLSLECTVEGTSNPNLYWYRQAAGRGLQLLFYSVGIGQISSEVPQNLSASRPQDRQFILSSKKLLLSDSGFYLCAWTREGNSPLHFGNGTRLTVT.

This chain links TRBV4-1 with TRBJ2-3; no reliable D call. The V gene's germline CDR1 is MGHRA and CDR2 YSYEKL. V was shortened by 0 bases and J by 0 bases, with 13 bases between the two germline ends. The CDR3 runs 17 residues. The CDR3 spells CASSQDHSLPSTDTQYF. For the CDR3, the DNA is TGCGCCAGCAGCCAAGATCACTCACTACCTAGCACAGATACGCAGTATTTT.

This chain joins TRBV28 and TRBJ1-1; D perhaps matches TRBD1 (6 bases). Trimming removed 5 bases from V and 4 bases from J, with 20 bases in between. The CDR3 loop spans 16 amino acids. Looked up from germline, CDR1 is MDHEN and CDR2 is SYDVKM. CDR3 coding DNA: TGTGCCAGCAGTACTACCGGGACATGGGGGGGCACTGAAGCTTTCTTT. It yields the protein CASSTTGTWGGTEAFF.

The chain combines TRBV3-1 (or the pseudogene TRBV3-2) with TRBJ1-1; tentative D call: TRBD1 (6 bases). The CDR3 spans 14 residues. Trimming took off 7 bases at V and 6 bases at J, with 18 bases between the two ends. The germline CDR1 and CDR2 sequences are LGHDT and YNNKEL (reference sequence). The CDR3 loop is CASTPGDWVAEAFF. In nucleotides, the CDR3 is TGTGCCAGCACCCCAGGGGATTGGGTCGCTGAAGCTTTCTTT.

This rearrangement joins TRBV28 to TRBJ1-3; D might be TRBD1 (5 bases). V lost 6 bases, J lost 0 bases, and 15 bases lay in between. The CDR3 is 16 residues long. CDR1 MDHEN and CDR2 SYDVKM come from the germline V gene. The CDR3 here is CASRTARATSGNTIYF. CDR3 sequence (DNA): TGTGCCAGCAGGACAGCTCGGGCAACCTCTGGAAACACCATATATTTT.

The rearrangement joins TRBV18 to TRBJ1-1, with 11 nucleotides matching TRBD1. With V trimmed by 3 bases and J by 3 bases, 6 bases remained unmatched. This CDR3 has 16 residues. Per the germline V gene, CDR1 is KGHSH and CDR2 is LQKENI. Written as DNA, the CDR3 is TGTGCCAGCTCACCCGGGACAGGGGGTTGGGACACTGAAGCTTTCTTT. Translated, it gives CASSPGTGGWDTEAFF.

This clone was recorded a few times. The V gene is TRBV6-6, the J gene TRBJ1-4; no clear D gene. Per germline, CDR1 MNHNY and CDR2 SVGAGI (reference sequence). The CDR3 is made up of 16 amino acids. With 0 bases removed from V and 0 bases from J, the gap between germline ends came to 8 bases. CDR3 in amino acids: CASSYSGSATNEKLFF. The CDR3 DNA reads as TGTGCCAGCAGTTACTCGGGCAGTGCAACTAATGAAAAACTGTTTTTT.

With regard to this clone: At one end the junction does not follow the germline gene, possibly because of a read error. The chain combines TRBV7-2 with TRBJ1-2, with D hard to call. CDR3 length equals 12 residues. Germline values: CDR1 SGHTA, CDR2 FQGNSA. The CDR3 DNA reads TGTGCCAGCACCTTAGGGCCCTATGGCTACACCTTC. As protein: CASTLGPYGYTF.

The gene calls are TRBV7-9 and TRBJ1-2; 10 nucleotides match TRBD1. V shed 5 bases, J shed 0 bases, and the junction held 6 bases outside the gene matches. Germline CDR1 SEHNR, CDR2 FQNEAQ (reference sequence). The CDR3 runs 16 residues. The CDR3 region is CASSPDRGRPNYGYTF. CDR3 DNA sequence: TGTGCCAGCAGCCCCGACAGGGGGCGACCTAACTATGGCTACACCTTC.